This entry lists 11 T cell receptor beta chains sequenced from one sample in a study of OX40 agonist ivuxolimab in advanced cancers. Repertoires were generated with immunoSEQ multiplex PCR, while TCRdb's copy carries only in-frame clones and drops some. This sample has 69,000 or so clones, with roughly 80% found just once. The sequenced sample was CD4+ or CD8+ T cells sorted from blood, obtained in a trial of the OX40 agonist ivuxolimab. These receptors all stem from an adult with an advanced solid tumor such as melanoma, head and neck, liver or kidney cancer.

This clone was detected ten times or more. The rearrangement uses TRBV7-6 and TRBJ2-5; 9 nucleotides match TRBD2. The germline gives CDR1 SGHVS, CDR2 FNYEAQ. The CDR3 length is 15 residues. V was clipped by 2 bases and J by 4 bases; unmatched bases: 5. The CDR3 DNA reads TGTGCCAGCAGCTTATGGGGGACTAGCCGAGAGACCCAGTACTTC. Protein: CASSLWGTSRETQYF.

The chain uses TRBV6-1 and TRBJ2-7, with a weak D call TRBD2 (6 bases). V lost 8 bases and J lost 4, with 15 bases in between. This CDR3 is 13 amino acids long. Per the germline V gene, CDR1 is MNHNS and CDR2 is SASEGT. The DNA of the CDR3 is TGTGCCAGCCGACTAGGTCTCTTATACGAGCAGTACTTC. Protein product: CASRLGLLYEQYF.

The V gene is TRBV18, the J gene TRBJ2-3; the D is unclear. The germline V and J ends were trimmed by 3 bases and 0 bases, with 7 bases remaining between them. The germline V gene encodes CDR1 KGHSH and CDR2 LQKENI. This CDR3 region has 14 residues. CDR3 nucleotide sequence: TGTGCCAGCTCACCGATTCCCAGCACAGATACGCAGTATTTT. Amino acid sequence: CASSPIPSTDTQYF. The whole variable domain, remainder taken from reference TRBV18 and TRBJ2-3, is NAGVMQNPRHLVRRRGQEARLRCSPMKGHSHVYWYRQLPEEGLKFMVYLQKENIIDESGMPKERFSAEFPKEGPSILRIQQVVRGDSAAYFCASSPIPSTDTQYFGPGTRLTVL.

The chain combines TRBV9 with TRBJ2-2, with D possibly TRBD2 on 5 matching bases. CDR1 and CDR2 (germline): SGDLS, YYNGEE. Trimming took 3 bases from V and 7 from J, leaving 13 bases between them. The CDR3 length is 14 residues. This CDR3 is CASSEFTAGGELFF. Written as DNA, the CDR3 is TGTGCCAGCAGCGAGTTCACGGCGGGCGGGGAGCTGTTTTTT.

The chain employs TRBV28 and TRBJ1-4, with 9 bases that match TRBD1. J gave up 7 bases and V 3 bases, and 9 bases lay outside the gene matches. Germline-derived CDR1 and CDR2 are MDHEN and SYDVKM. The CDR3 is 16 residues long. This chain's CDR3 is CASSLGQGGGREKLFF. CDR3 DNA: TGTGCCAGCAGTTTGGGACAGGGAGGAGGGCGTGAAAAACTGTTTTTT.

The chain combines TRBV4-3 with TRBJ2-7; TRBD2 matches 10 bases. Germline trimming cut 0 bases from V and 4 bases from J; bases unmatched to any gene: 6. The CDR3 covers 16 residues. CDR1 LGHNA and CDR2 YSLEER come from the germline V gene. The CDR3 DNA follows: TGCGCCAGCAGCCAAGACCCAACTAGCGGGAAGTACGAGCAGTACTTC. Amino acids: CASSQDPTSGKYEQYF.

The chain has TRBV18 and TRBJ1-3; D unclear. CDR3 length: 17 residues. Per germline, CDR1 KGHSH and CDR2 LQKENI. With 3 bases removed from V and 0 bases from J, the gap between germline ends came to 15 bases. The CDR3 is CASSPPPRVNSGNTIYF. CDR3 nucleotide sequence: TGTGCCAGCTCACCTCCGCCTCGCGTCAACTCTGGAAACACCATATATTTT.

This clone was counted a single time. The chain combines TRBV2 with TRBJ2-7; TRBD1 might be the D (5 bases). Trimming shortened V by 7 bases and J by 4 bases, and 11 bases separated the two germline ends. CDR1 is SNHLY, CDR2 FYNNEI, per germline. CDR3 length equals 12 residues. The CDR3 DNA sequence: TGTGCCAGCAAGGCCAGGGTGTACGAGCAGTACTTC. Translation: CASKARVYEQYF.

The rearrangement joins TRBV7-2 to TRBJ2-7; 7 bases agree with TRBD1. After removal of 4 bases from V and 2 bases from J, the junction contained 5 bases not matched to a gene. The CDR3 extends over 14 amino acids. The V gene's germline CDR1 is SGHTA and CDR2 FQGNSA. The CDR3 DNA reads TGTGCCAGCAGCTCCAAGACAGGGCCCTACGAGCAGTACTTC. As protein: CASSSKTGPYEQYF.

The V gene is TRBV5-4, the J gene TRBJ2-1; no firm D call. Germline V gives CDR1 SGHNT, CDR2 YYREEE (reference sequence). This CDR3 comprises 12 residues. The V end lost 1 base, the J end lost 8 bases, and 7 bases lay between the germline ends. The CDR3 here is CASSLLFDEQFF. In DNA form, the CDR3 reads TGTGCCAGCAGCTTGCTTTTCGATGAGCAGTTCTTC.

The chain uses TRBV6-6 and TRBJ2-1; 10 bases are a match to TRBD1. Per the germline V gene, CDR1 is MNHNY and CDR2 is SVGAGI (reference sequence). Trimming took 2 bases from V and 5 from J; bases not matched to a gene: 6. The CDR3 contains 16 residues. The CDR3 protein is CASSYPSGTGDNEQFF. CDR3 nucleotides: TGTGCCAGCAGTTACCCCTCCGGGACAGGGGACAATGAGCAGTTCTTC.